In its sample, the clone carrying this TCR beta chain was seen once. These data are taken from a study of blood T cell repertoires in COVID-19. Whole-study context: Collection of acute and convalescent COVID-19 samples took place in the United States, Italy and Spain. In each case, the material was cDNA or gDNA derived from T cells, B-cell-depleted T cells, or PBMCs.

In germline, CDR1 is MNHEY, CDR2 SVGEGT. V gave up 2 bases and J gave up 9 bases, with 14 bases separating them. This CDR3 has 14 residues. Authors' analysis steps: Quantification of nucleated cells was approximated via reference gene primer amplification. Clones were read by immunoSEQ multiplex PCR, and TCRdb kept only the in-frame ones, dropping some. D and trimming come from the DNA, and the V and J calls and clone size come from that table. The sample lists just over 650,000 clones, 70% to 90% occurring once. The source of this sequence is a woman between 18 and 29 years old with acute or convalescent COVID-19. The sequencing input was peripheral blood. The chain carries TRBV6-2 or TRBV6-3 and TRBJ1-5; D gene ambiguous. For the CDR3, the DNA is TGTGCCAGCAGTTACCAGGCCGTTGTTAGGCCCCAGCATTTT. The encoded protein is CASSYQAVVRPQHF.